The clone carrying this TCR beta chain was counted between two and nine times. The antigen remains unidentified. The CDR3 totals 17 residues. V was trimmed by 1 base and J by 4 bases, leaving 18 bases between them. Germline CDR1 reads MGHRA; CDR2 reads YSYEKL. The source of the sample is a study of neoadjuvant anti-PD-1 for oral cavity cancer. Study information: Patients without progression received a fourth nivolumab dose around day 43, then surgical resection on days 50-56. Study findings and constraints: TCR analyses covered only three patients per response group. Treg/Th17 ratio rose with pretreatment blood and fell with post-treatment tumor TCRbeta clonality.

Some clones are missing from TCRdb's copy, which holds only in-frame ones; the method was immunoSEQ multiplex PCR. This sample has about 15,000 clones, with 30% to 45% found just once. Noted time point: after neoadjuvant nivolumab, at surgical resection. These oral cavity squamous cell carcinomas were HPV-negative and locally advanced. Sample: tumor tissue, taken after nivolumab (anti-PD-1) treatment. J is TRBJ2-3 and V is TRBV4-1; the D is unclear. The receptor comes from a person between 35 and 79 years old with oral cavity squamous cell carcinoma. The CDR3 DNA is TGCGCCAGCAGCCAAGGACCCGGAGACCCTATTGCAGATACGCAGTATTTT. Residues: CASSQGPGDPIADTQYF.